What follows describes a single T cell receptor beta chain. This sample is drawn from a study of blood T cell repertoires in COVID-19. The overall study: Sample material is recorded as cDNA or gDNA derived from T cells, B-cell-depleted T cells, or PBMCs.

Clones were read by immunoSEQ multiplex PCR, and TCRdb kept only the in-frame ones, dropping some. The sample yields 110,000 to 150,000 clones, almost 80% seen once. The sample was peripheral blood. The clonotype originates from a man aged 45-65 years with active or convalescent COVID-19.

The CDR3, as DNA: TGTGCCAGCAGCTTAGTGACTAGCGGGAGCACAGATACGCAGTATTTT. This translates into CASSLVTSGSTDTQYF. The rearrangement joins TRBV7-6 to TRBJ2-3, with TRBD2 identical over 10 bases. Germline lookup yields CDR1 SGHVS and CDR2 FNYEAQ. V lost 1 base, J lost 0 bases, and 1 base stayed unmatched. CDR3 length equals 16 residues.